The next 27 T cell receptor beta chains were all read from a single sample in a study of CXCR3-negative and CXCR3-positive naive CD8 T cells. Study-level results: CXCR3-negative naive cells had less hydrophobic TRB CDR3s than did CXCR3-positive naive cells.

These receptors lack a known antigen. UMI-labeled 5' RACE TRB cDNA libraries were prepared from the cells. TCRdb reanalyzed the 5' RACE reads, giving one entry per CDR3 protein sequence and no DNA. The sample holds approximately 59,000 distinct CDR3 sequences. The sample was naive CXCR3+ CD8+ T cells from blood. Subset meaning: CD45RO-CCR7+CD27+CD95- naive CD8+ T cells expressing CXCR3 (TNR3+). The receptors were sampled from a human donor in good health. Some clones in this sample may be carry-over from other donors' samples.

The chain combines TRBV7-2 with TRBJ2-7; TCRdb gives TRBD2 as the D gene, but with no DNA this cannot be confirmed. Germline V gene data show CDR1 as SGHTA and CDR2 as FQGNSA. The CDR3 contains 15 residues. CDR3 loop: CASNLLAGGPYEQYF.

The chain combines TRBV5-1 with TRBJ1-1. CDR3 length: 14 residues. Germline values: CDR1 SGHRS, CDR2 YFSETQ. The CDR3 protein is CASSLRPSGTEAFF.

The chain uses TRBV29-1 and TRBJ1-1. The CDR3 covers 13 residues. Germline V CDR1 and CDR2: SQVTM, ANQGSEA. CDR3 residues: CSVEKGMNTEAFF.

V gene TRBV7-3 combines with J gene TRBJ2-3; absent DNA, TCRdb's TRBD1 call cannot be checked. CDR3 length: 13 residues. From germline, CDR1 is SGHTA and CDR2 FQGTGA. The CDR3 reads CASSLVGPGTQYF.

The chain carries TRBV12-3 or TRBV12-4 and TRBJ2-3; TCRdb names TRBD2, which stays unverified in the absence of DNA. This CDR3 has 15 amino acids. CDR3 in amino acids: CASSLGAGLTDTQYF.

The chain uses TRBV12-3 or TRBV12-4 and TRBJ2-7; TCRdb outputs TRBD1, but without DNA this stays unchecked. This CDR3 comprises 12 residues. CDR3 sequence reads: CASSAPQHEQYF.

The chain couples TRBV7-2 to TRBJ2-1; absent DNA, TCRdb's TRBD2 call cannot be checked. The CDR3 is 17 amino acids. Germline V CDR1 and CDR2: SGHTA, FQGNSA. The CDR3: CASSSHGLQSSYNEQFF.

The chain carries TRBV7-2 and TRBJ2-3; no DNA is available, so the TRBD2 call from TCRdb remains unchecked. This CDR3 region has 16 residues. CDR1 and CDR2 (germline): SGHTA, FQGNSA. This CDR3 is CSSSLIRAGERDTQYF.

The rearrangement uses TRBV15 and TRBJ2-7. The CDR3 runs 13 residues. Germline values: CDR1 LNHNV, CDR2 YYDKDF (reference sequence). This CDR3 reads CATSRGVPYEQYF.

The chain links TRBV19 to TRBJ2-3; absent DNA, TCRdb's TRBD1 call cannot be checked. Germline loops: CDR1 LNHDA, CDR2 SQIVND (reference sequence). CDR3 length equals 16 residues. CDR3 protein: CASSILTGGDTDTQYF.

The CDR3 reads CASSASGTGDNEQFF. The V and J genes are TRBV7-8 and TRBJ2-1; TCRdb's D gene call, TRBD1, goes unchecked for lack of DNA. The CDR3 sequence is 15 residues long. Germline V gives CDR1 SGHVS, CDR2 FQNEAQ.

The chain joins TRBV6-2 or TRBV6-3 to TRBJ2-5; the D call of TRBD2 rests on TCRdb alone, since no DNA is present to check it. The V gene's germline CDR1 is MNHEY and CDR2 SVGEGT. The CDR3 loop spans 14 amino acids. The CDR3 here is CASQEKGYRETQYF.

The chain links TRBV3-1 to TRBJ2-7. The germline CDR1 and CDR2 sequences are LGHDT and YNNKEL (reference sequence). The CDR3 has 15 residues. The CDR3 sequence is CASSQVGTNSYEQYF.

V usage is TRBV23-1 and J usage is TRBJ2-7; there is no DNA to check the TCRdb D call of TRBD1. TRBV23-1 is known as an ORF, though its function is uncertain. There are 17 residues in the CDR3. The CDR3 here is CASSQRWGDSFLYEQYF.

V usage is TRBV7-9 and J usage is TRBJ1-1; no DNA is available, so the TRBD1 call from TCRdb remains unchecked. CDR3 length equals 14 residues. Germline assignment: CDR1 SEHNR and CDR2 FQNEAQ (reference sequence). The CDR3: CASSPAQGRTEAFF.

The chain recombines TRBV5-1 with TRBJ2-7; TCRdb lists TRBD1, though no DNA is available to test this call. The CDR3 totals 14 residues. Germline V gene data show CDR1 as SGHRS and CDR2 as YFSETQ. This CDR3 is CASSRAATPYEQYF.

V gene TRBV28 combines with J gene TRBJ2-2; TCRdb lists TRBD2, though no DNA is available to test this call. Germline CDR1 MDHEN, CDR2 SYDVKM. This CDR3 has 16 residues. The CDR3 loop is CASSSGLAGNSGELFF.

The CDR3 sequence: CASSNHGGELFF. J is TRBJ2-2 and V is TRBV27. Per germline, CDR1 MNHEY and CDR2 SMNVEV (reference sequence). This CDR3 contains 12 residues.

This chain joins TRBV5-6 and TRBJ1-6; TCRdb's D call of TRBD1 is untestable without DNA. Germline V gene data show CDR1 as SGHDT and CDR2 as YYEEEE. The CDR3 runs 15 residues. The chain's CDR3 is CASSLGGGSSSPLHF. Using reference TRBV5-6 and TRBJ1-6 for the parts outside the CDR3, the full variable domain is DAGVTQSPTHLIKTRGQQVTLRCSPKSGHDTVSWYQQALGQGPQFIFQYYEEEERQRGNFPDRFSGHQFPNYSSELNVNALLLGDSALYLCASSLGGGSSSPLHFGNGTRLTVT.

CDR3 in amino acids: CASSMHQLNTEAFF. The V and J genes are TRBV5-1 and TRBJ1-1. This CDR3 contains 14 residues. CDR1 and CDR2 from the germline V gene are SGHRS and YFSETQ.

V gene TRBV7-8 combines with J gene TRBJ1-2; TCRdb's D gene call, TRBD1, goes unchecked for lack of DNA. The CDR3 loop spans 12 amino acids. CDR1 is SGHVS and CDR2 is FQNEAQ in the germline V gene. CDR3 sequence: CASSSTGSGYTF.

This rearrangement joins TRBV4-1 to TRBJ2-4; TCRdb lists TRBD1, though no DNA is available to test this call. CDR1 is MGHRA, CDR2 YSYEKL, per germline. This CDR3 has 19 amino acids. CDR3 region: CASSPPQPVASSNRGIQYF.

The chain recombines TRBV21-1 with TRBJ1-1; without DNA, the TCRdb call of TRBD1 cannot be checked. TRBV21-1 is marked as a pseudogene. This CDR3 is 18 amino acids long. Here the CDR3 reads CASSRGGTGASMNTEAFF.

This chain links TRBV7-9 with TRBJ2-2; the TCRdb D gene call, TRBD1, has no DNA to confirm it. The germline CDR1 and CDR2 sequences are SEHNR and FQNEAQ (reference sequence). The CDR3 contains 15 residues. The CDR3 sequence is CASSLVPGDTGELFF.

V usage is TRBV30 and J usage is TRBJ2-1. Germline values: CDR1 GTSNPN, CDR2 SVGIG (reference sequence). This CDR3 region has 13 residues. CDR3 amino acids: CAWASGVRNEQFF.

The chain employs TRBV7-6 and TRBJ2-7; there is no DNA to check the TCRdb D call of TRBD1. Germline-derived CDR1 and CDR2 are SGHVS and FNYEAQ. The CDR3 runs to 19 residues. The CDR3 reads CASSLNPPSRTGGGYEQYF.

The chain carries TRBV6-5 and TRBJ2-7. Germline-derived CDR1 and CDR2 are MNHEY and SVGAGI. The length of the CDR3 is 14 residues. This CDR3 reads CASSYSRVGDEQYF.